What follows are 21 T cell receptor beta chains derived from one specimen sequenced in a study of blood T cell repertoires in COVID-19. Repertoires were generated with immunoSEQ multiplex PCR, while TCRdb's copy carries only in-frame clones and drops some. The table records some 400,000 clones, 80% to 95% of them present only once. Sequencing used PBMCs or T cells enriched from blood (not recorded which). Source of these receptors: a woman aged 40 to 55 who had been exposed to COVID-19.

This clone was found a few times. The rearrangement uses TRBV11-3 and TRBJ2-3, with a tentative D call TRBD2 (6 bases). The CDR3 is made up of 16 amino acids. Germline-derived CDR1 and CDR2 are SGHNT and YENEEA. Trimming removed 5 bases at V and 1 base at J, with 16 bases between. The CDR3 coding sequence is TGTGCCAGCAGCCCGGGGGTGGGAGCGGGCACAGATACGCAGTATTTT. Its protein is CASSPGVGAGTDTQYF.

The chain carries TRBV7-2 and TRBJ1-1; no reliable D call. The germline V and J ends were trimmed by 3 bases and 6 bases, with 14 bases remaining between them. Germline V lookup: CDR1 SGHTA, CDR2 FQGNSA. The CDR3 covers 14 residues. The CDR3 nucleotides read TGTGCCAGCAGCTTGAGAGGGATTTGGGCTGAAGCTTTCTTT. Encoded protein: CASSLRGIWAEAFF. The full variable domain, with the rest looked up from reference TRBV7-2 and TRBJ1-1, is GAGVSQSPSNKVTEKGKDVELRCDPISGHTALYWYRQSLGQGLEFLIYFQGNSAPDKSGLPSDRFSAERTGGSVSTLTIQRTQQEDSAVYLCASSLRGIWAEAFFGQGTRLTVV.

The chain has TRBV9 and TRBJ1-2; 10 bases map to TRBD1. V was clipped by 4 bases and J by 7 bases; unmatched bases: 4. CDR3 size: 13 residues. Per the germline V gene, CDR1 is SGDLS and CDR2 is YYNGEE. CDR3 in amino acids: CASSTGTGVGYTF. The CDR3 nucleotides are TGTGCCAGCAGCACCGGGACAGGGGTTGGCTACACCTTC.

Written as DNA, the CDR3 is TGTGCCAGCAGGGCGGTTCGGGGCTCTGGAAACACCATATATTTT. Translation gives CASRAVRGSGNTIYF. This chain links TRBV6-5 with TRBJ1-3, with unresolved D. The CDR3 spans 15 residues. The germline CDR1 and CDR2 sequences are MNHEY and SVGAGI. Trimming cost V 6 bases and J 0 bases, with 12 bases left between them.

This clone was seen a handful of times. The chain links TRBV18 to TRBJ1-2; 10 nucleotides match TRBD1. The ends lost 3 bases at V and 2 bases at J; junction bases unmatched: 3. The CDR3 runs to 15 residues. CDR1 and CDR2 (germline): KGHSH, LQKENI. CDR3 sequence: CASSPTGGENYGYTF. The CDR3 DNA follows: TGTGCCAGCTCACCGACAGGGGGCGAGAACTATGGCTACACCTTC.

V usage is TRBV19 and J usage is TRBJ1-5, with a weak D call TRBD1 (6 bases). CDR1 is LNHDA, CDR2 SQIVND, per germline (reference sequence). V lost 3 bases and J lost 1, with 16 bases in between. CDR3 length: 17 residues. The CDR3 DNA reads TGTGCCAGTAGTATCCGTACGTCGGGGGGCAGCAATCAGCCCCAGCATTTT. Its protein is CASSIRTSGGSNQPQHF.

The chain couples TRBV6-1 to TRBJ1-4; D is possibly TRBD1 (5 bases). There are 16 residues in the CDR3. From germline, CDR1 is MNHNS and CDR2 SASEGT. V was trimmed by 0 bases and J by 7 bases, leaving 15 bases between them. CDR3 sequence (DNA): TGTGCCAGCAGTGAAGCGGTCGGGGGTCGCGGTGAAAAACTGTTTTTT. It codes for CASSEAVGGRGEKLFF.

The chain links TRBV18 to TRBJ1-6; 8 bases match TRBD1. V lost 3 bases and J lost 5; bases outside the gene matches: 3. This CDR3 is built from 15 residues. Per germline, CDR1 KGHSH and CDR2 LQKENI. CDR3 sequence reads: CASSPPTGDNSPLHF. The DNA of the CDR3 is TGTGCCAGCTCACCCCCGACAGGGGATAATTCACCCCTCCACTTT.

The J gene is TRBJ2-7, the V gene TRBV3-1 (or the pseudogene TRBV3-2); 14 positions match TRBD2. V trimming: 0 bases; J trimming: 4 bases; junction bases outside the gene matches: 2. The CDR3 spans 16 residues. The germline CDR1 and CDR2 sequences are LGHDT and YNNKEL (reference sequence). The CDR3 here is CASSQEGTSGRYEQYF. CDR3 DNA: TGTGCCAGCAGCCAAGAGGGGACTAGCGGGAGATACGAGCAGTACTTC.

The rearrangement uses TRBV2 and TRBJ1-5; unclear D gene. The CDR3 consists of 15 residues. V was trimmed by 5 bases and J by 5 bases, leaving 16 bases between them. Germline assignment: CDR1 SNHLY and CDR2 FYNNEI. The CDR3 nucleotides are TGTGCCAGCAGTAACCAGGCTCTCATAGATCAGCCCCAGCATTTT. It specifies CASSNQALIDQPQHF. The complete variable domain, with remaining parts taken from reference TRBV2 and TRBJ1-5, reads EPEVTQTPSHQVTQMGQEVILRCVPISNHLYFYWYRQILGQKVEFLVSFYNNEISEKSEIFDDQFSVERPDGSNFTLKIRSTKLEDSAMYFCASSNQALIDQPQHFGDGTRLSIL.

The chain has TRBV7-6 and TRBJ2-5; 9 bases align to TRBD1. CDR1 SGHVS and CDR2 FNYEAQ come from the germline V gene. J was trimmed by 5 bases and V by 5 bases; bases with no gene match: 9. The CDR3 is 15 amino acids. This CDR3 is CASSPVGQGIETQYF. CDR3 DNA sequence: TGTGCCAGCAGCCCCGTCGGACAGGGGATCGAGACCCAGTACTTC.

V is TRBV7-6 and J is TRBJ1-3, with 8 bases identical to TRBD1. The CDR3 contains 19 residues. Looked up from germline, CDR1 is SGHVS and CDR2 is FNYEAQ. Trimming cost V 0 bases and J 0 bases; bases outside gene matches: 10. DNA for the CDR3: TGTGCCAGCAGCTTAGCGATTCGACAGGGGAGGGACTCTGGAAACACCATATATTTT. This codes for CASSLAIRQGRDSGNTIYF.

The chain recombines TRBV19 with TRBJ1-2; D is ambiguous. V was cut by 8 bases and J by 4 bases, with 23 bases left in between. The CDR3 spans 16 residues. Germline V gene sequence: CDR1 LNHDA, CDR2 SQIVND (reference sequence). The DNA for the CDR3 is TGTGCCAGTGCGAGGCCCCAGACGGCTACCTTCTATGGCTACACCTTC. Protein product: CASARPQTATFYGYTF.

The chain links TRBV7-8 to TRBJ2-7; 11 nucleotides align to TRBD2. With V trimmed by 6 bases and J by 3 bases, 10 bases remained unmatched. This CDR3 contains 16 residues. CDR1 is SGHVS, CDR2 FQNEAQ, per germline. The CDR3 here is CASSRDPGTSGYEQYF. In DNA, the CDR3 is TGTGCCAGCAGTCGAGACCCAGGGACTAGCGGCTACGAGCAGTACTTC.

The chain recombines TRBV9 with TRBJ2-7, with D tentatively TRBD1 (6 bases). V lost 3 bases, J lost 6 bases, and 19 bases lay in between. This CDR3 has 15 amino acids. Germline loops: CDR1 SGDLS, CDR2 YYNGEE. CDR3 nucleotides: TGTGCCAGCAGCGAGGGACACGGCGGGTATCGCGAGCAGTACTTC. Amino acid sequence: CASSEGHGGYREQYF.

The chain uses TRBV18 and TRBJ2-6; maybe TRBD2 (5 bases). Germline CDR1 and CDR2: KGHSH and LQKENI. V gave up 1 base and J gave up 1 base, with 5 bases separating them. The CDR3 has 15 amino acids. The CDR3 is CASSPRGSGANVLTF. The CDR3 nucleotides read TGTGCCAGCTCACCACGAGGGTCTGGGGCCAACGTCCTGACTTTC. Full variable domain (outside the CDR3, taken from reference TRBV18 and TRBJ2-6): NAGVMQNPRHLVRRRGQEARLRCSPMKGHSHVYWYRQLPEEGLKFMVYLQKENIIDESGMPKERFSAEFPKEGPSILRIQQVVRGDSAAYFCASSPRGSGANVLTFGAGSRLTVL.

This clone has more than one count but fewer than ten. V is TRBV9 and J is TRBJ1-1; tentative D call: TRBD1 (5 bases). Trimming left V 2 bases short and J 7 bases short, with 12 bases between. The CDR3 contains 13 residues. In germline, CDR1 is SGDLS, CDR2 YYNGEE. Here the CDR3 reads CASSVQGTGEAFF. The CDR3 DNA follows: TGTGCCAGCAGCGTTCAGGGAACGGGTGAAGCTTTCTTT.

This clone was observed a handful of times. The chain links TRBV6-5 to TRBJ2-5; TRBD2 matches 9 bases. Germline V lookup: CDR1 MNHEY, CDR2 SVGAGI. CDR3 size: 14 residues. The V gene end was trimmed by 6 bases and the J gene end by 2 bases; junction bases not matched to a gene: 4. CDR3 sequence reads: CASRRLAVQETQYF. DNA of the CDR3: TGTGCCAGCAGAAGACTAGCGGTACAAGAGACCCAGTACTTC.

The CDR3 protein is CASSLATGEGYTF. CDR3 DNA sequence: TGTGCCAGCAGCTTGGCGACAGGGGAGGGCTACACCTTC. The genes are TRBV7-3 and TRBJ1-2; TRBD1 agrees at 8 bases. V dropped 3 bases and J dropped 8; count of bases not matched to a gene: 5. From germline, CDR1 is SGHTA and CDR2 FQGTGA. This CDR3 has 13 residues.

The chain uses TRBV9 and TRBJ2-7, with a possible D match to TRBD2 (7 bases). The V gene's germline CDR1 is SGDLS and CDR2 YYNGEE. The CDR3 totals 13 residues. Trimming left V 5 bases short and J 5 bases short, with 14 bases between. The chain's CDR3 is CASSWGRENEQYF. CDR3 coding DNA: TGTGCCAGCAGTTGGGGGCGGGAGAACGAGCAGTACTTC.

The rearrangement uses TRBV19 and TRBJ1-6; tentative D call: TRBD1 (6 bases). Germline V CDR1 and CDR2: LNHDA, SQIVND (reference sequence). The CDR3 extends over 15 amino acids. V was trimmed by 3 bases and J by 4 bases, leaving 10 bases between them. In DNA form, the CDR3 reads TGTGCCAGTAGTATCGCAGGGGCTTATAATTCACCCCTCCACTTT. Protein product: CASSIAGAYNSPLHF.